Presented here are 7 T cell receptor beta chains from one specimen sequenced in a study of blood T cell repertoires in COVID-19. Profiling relied on immunoSEQ multiplex PCR, and the TCRdb table lists in-frame clones only, not all of them. The profile shows under 70,000 clones, approximately 90% of them singletons. Sequencing was done on a sample of peripheral blood. Receptor source: a man older than 75 with acute or convalescent COVID-19.

This CDR3 reads CASRTTGIDNQPQHF. CDR3 bases: TGTGCCAGCAGAACGACAGGGATCGACAATCAGCCCCAGCATTTT. The chain combines TRBV6-5 with TRBJ1-5; 7 nucleotides agree with TRBD1. Germline V gives CDR1 MNHEY, CDR2 SVGAGI. V lost 6 bases, J lost 3 bases, and 8 bases stayed unmatched. The length of the CDR3 is 15 residues.

The rearrangement uses TRBV5-6 and TRBJ2-3, with 9 bases lining up with TRBD2. The CDR3 has 16 amino acids. From germline, CDR1 is SGHDT and CDR2 YYEEEE. V gave up 4 bases and J gave up 2 bases; unmatched junction bases: 8. The CDR3 here is CASSVLAGTSTDTQYF. CDR3 nucleotides: TGTGCCAGCAGCGTACTAGCGGGCACTTCCACAGATACGCAGTATTTT. Full variable domain (rest looked up from reference TRBV5-6 and TRBJ2-3): DAGVTQSPTHLIKTRGQQVTLRCSPKSGHDTVSWYQQALGQGPQFIFQYYEEEERQRGNFPDRFSGHQFPNYSSELNVNALLLGDSALYLCASSVLAGTSTDTQYFGPGTRLTVL.

J is TRBJ1-5 and V is TRBV3-1 (or the pseudogene TRBV3-2); the D gene is possibly TRBD1 (6 bases). Looked up from germline, CDR1 is LGHDT and CDR2 is YNNKEL (reference sequence). Trimming removed 1 base at V and 4 bases at J, with 11 bases between. This CDR3 contains 15 residues. The CDR3 DNA follows: TGTGCCAGCAGCCAAGGGGGCAGGGGTAATCAGCCCCAGCATTTT. It is translated as CASSQGGRGNQPQHF.

The chain links TRBV3-1 (or the pseudogene TRBV3-2) to TRBJ1-5; D is undetermined. V gave up 0 bases and J gave up 7 bases, with 7 bases separating them. Germline CDR1 LGHDT, CDR2 YNNKEL (reference sequence). CDR3 length: 13 residues. CDR3 coding DNA: TGTGCCAGCAGCCAAGATACGGGGCAGCCCCAGCATTTT. Protein sequence: CASSQDTGQPQHF.

V usage is TRBV5-8 and J usage is TRBJ1-2, with a weak D call TRBD1 (5 bases). Per germline, CDR1 SGHTS and CDR2 YDEGEE. The V and J ends lost 0 bases and 6 bases respectively, with 12 bases between them. The CDR3 length is 14 residues. CDR3 loop: CASSLAGDWDGYTF. Here the CDR3 DNA reads TGTGCCAGCAGCTTGGCCGGGGACTGGGATGGCTACACCTTC.

This clone is a singleton in its sample. This chain connects TRBV7-2 to TRBJ1-5; tentative D call: TRBD1 (6 bases). The CDR3 sequence is 13 residues long. Germline V CDR1 and CDR2: SGHTA, FQGNSA. V dropped 4 bases and J dropped 6 bases, with 10 bases sitting between them. For the CDR3, the DNA is TGTGCCAGCAGCTCACAGGGTGTTCAGCCCCAGCATTTT. Its translation is CASSSQGVQPQHF.

The chain carries TRBV6-5 and TRBJ1-2; 10 bases align to TRBD1. Trimming removed 6 bases from V and 4 bases from J; junction bases left unmatched: 5. The CDR3 covers 14 residues. CDR1 and CDR2 from the germline V gene are MNHEY and SVGAGI. This CDR3 is CASSGTGVIYGYTF. In nucleotides, the CDR3 is TGTGCCAGCAGCGGGACAGGGGTAATCTATGGCTACACCTTC.